A single sample gave rise to the 2 T cell receptor beta chains below, sequenced in a study of CD8 T cells in Susac syndrome. After extraction with the RNeasy kit, roughly 0.5 to 1 ug of the RNA was reverse transcribed using random hexamers. One entry per CDR3 protein, called by TCRdb with MiXCR from the immunoSEQ multiplex PCR reads. The data contain about 150,000 distinct CDR3 sequences, roughly 95% of them singletons. The sample consisted of CD4+ T cells from PBMCs. The receptors were gathered from a human donor with Susac syndrome.

This chain links TRBV7-3 with TRBJ2-3; 10 nucleotides align to TRBD2. V lost 2 bases to trimming and J lost 6 bases; unmatched junction nucleotides: 5. The CDR3 loop spans 15 amino acids. Germline V lookup: CDR1 SGHTA, CDR2 FQGTGA. The CDR3 protein is CASSLGAGGPDTQYF. In nucleotides, the CDR3 is TGTGCCAGCAGCTTAGGAGCGGGGGGGCCCGATACGCAGTATTTT.

Note on this clonotype: One end of the junction does not line up with germline, which may come from a read error. The rearrangement uses TRBV11-2 and TRBJ2-3; tentatively, D is TRBD1 or TRBD2 (6 bases each). Germline V gives CDR1 SGHAT, CDR2 FQNNGV. This CDR3 spans 17 amino acids. In DNA form, the CDR3 reads TGTACCAGCAGCTTAATCCCGGGGGCCTGGAACACAGATACGCAGTATTTT. Residues: CTSSLIPGAWNTDTQYF.